These 23 T cell receptor beta chains originate from one sample sequenced in a study of blood T cells in healthy people across ages. Next came a second PCR, run for 7 to 11 cycles, which used a sample-barcoded 5' primer along with a J-beta primer mix. TCRdb recomputed calls from the 5' RACE reads with MiXCR, one row per CDR3 protein. Of hundreds of thousands of distinct CDR3 sequences in the sample, approximately 59% were seen once. What was sequenced was blood. The receptors stem from a man aged 60 to 75 in good health.

This rearrangement joins TRBV5-1 to TRBJ2-5; 8 bases are shared with TRBD1. The J call may be wrong; the DNA end is better matched by TRBJ2-7. This CDR3 is 16 amino acids long. The germline V gene has CDR1 SGHRS and CDR2 YFSETQ. The DNA of the CDR3 is TGCGCCAGCAGCTTGGCAGGGCAGGGGGCGTCGTCCGAGCAGTACTTC. This encodes CASSLAGQGASSEQYF.

DNA for the CDR3: TGCGCCAGCAAGGGTTCCTCCGCCACCTACGAGCAGTACTTC. Protein: CASKGSSATYEQYF. This sequence joins TRBV10-2 and TRBJ2-5; unclear D gene. The J call may be incorrect, as the DNA end agrees better with TRBJ2-7. In germline, CDR1 is WSHSY, CDR2 SAAADI. The CDR3 totals 14 residues.

The chain recombines TRBV4-1 with TRBJ2-1; 8 bases fit TRBD2. The J segment lost 12 bases and the V segment lost 1 base, leaving 8 bases of the junction unmatched. The germline V gene encodes CDR1 MGHRA and CDR2 YSYEKL. The CDR3 runs to 14 residues. The CDR3 loop reads CASSQVLGGARQFF. CDR3 DNA: TGCGCCAGCAGCCAAGTGCTCGGGGGGGCACGGCAGTTCTTC.

This clonotype was counted only a few times. J is TRBJ2-1 and V is TRBV11-2; 7 bases match TRBD2. V was pared by 5 bases and J by 5 bases, with 9 bases of the junction left unmatched. The CDR3 consists of 15 residues. Germline-derived CDR1 and CDR2 are SGHAT and FQNNGV. The CDR3 protein is CASSHRLGLDNEQFF. The CDR3, as DNA: TGTGCCAGCAGCCACCGTCTTGGACTAGACAATGAGCAGTTCTTC. Full variable domain (missing parts from reference TRBV11-2 and TRBJ2-1): EAGVAQSPRYKIIEKRQSVAFWCNPISGHATLYWYQQILGQGPKLLIQFQNNGVVDDSQLPKDRFSAERLKGVDSTLKIQPAKLEDSAVYLCASSHRLGLDNEQFFGPGTRLTVL.

A few counts support this clonotype. This chain uses TRBV2 with TRBJ2-5; TRBD1 matches at 9 bases. The J call may be faulty, since TRBJ2-7 better matches the DNA end. The CDR3 runs to 15 residues. Germline V gene lookup returns CDR1 SNHLY and CDR2 FYNNEI. In DNA, the CDR3 is TGTGCCAGCAGTGAAGTGAGAACAGGGGGCAGCGAGCAGTACTTC. It is translated as CASSEVRTGGSEQYF.

This clonotype was counted a few times. The chain carries TRBV6-5 and TRBJ2-7; TRBD2 agrees at 12 bases. The germline gives CDR1 MNHEY, CDR2 SVGAGI. The J segment lost 0 bases and the V segment lost 9 bases, leaving 9 bases of the junction unmatched. The CDR3 extends over 16 amino acids. The CDR3 coding sequence is TGTGCCAGTAGCAGACTAGCGGGGGCCGTCTCCTACGAGCAGTACTTC. It encodes CASSRLAGAVSYEQYF.

The chain links TRBV4-1 to TRBJ1-2; D unclear. Germline loops: CDR1 MGHRA, CDR2 YSYEKL. CDR3 length equals 13 residues. Trimming took off 2 bases at V and 10 bases at J, with 14 bases between the two ends. The CDR3 DNA sequence: TGCGCCAGCAGCCAACGCCTTGGGGATCTCTACACCTTC. As protein: CASSQRLGDLYTF.

This sequence joins TRBV20-1 and TRBJ2-5; the D gene could be TRBD1 or TRBD2 (5 bases each). The CDR3 has 14 amino acids. Deletions cut 1 base from V and 11 bases from J, with 20 bases between. Germline V gene data show CDR1 as DFQATT and CDR2 as SNEGSKA (reference sequence). In DNA, the CDR3 is TGCAGTGCTAGAGCCATAGAGGGGTTGTGGGAGCAGTACTTC. Amino acid sequence: CSARAIEGLWEQYF.

This clonotype was observed a few times. The chain recombines TRBV10-3 with TRBJ2-2, with a tentative D call TRBD2 (6 bases). V lost 8 bases, J lost 3 bases, and 16 bases lay in between. Germline V gene lookup returns CDR1 ENHRY and CDR2 SYGVKD. CDR3 length: 15 residues. The chain's CDR3 is CAIGSRGLDTGELFF. CDR3 DNA: TGTGCCATCGGCTCGAGGGGACTTGACACCGGGGAGCTGTTTTTT.

V is TRBV5-6 and J is TRBJ1-2, with TRBD1 matching 9 bases. This CDR3 is built from 15 residues. V shed 6 bases, J shed 2 bases, and the junction held 8 bases outside the gene matches. In germline, CDR1 is SGHDT, CDR2 YYEEEE. The CDR3: CASIPRDRDNYGYTF. The CDR3 coding sequence is TGTGCCAGCATCCCAAGGGACAGGGACAACTATGGCTACACCTTC.

The chain combines TRBV20-1 with TRBJ2-1; tentatively, D is TRBD1 or TRBD2 (7 bases each). This CDR3 contains 15 residues. CDR1 and CDR2 (germline): DFQATT, SNEGSKA (reference sequence). The CDR3 DNA follows: TGCAGCGCGGGGACAGCTAAACCGGGGGGCAATGAGCAGTTCTTC. This sequence encodes CSAGTAKPGGNEQFF.

In its sample, this clonotype was seen a few times. V gene TRBV29-1 combines with J gene TRBJ1-2, with TRBD1 matching over 8 bases. Germline V gene data show CDR1 as SQVTM and CDR2 as ANQGSEA. J lost 0 bases, V lost 4 bases, and 1 base had no gene match. CDR3 length equals 13 residues. CDR3: CSVAGQANYGYTF. In nucleotides, the CDR3 is TGCAGCGTTGCGGGACAGGCTAACTATGGCTACACCTTC.

V and J are TRBV7-2 and TRBJ2-3; TRBD1 might be the D (6 bases). V was shortened by 3 bases and J by 6 bases, with 19 bases between the two germline ends. The CDR3 has 16 amino acids. Germline lookup yields CDR1 SGHTA and CDR2 FQGNSA. In DNA, the CDR3 is TGTGCCAGCAGCTTCCAGGGGACCCGAGTTTCTGATACGCAGTATTTT. Translated: CASSFQGTRVSDTQYF.

This sequence joins TRBV9 and TRBJ2-4, with no clear D. The last part of the DNA fits TRBJ2-7 better; the J call may be wrong. The CDR3 has 13 residues. Germline V lookup: CDR1 SGDLS, CDR2 YYNGEE. CDR3 loop: CASSVGLVHEQYF. The DNA for the CDR3 is TGTGCCAGCAGCGTAGGGCTAGTTCACGAGCAGTACTTC.

The chain recombines TRBV28 with TRBJ2-1; weak D call: TRBD2 (7 bases). Trimming cost V 8 bases and J 9 bases, with 23 bases left between them. The length of the CDR3 is 15 residues. Germline V gene data show CDR1 as MDHEN and CDR2 as SYDVKM. The CDR3 DNA sequence: TGTGCCAGCGTTGTGGCGGGGGCCTCCCGGGCTGAGCAGTTCTTC. Residues: CASVVAGASRAEQFF.

The J gene is TRBJ2-6, the V gene TRBV6-1, with 13 bases aligning to TRBD2. Trimming removed 6 bases from V and 4 bases from J; junction bases left unmatched: 6. The V gene's germline CDR1 is MNHNS and CDR2 SASEGT. The CDR3 length is 17 residues. CDR3 region: CASSRTSGGAGANVLTF. As DNA, the CDR3 is TGTGCCAGCAGCCGGACTAGCGGGGGCGCAGGGGCCAACGTCCTGACTTTC.

In the case of this clonotype: The junction departs from germline at one end; a sequencing error may be responsible. This rearrangement joins TRBV20-1 to TRBJ2-5; possibly TRBD1 or TRBD2 for D (5 bases each). Germline V lookup: CDR1 DFQATT, CDR2 SNEGSKA (reference sequence). The CDR3 loop spans 13 amino acids. Here the CDR3 DNA reads TGCCGTGCCTCCCGGGACCTCCCCGAGACCCAGTACTTC. Its protein product is CRASRDLPETQYF.

This chain links TRBV7-6 with TRBJ1-1, with TRBD1 identical over 7 bases. CDR3 length equals 16 residues. After removal of 0 bases from V and 1 base from J, the junction contained 5 bases not matched to a gene. Looked up from germline, CDR1 is SGHVS and CDR2 is FNYEAQ. CDR3 in amino acids: CASSLAPGTANTEAFF. CDR3 bases: TGTGCCAGCAGCTTAGCGCCTGGGACAGCGAACACTGAAGCTTTCTTT. Looking up the rest from reference TRBV7-6 and TRBJ1-1 gives the full variable domain: GAGVSQSPRYKVTKRGQDVALRCDPISGHVSLYWYRQALGQGPEFLTYFNYEAQQDKSGLPNDRFSAERPEGSISTLTIQRTEQRDSAMYRCASSLAPGTANTEAFFGQGTRLTVV.

The V call is TRBV21-1, the J call TRBJ2-3; the DNA was not compared with TRBD1, the D call given in the table. TRBV21-1 is a pseudogene. The CDR3 contains 14 residues. CDR3 region: CAGSTLGGADTQYF. The CDR3 DNA sequence: TGTGCCGGCAGCACGTTGGGGGGGGCAGATACGCAGTATTTT.

The chain joins TRBV20-1 to TRBJ2-7; a possible D gene is TRBD2 (6 bases). Trimming took 6 bases from V and 3 from J, leaving 18 bases between them. Germline loops: CDR1 DFQATT, CDR2 SNEGSKA (reference sequence). There are 14 residues in the CDR3. The CDR3 coding sequence is TGCAGTGCCGTTGGAAGGGACTCCAACTACGAGCAGTACTTC. Encoded protein: CSAVGRDSNYEQYF.

The chain has TRBV5-1 and TRBJ1-6; the match to TRBD1 covers 9 bases. The germline V gene encodes CDR1 SGHRS and CDR2 YFSETQ. CDR3 length: 15 residues. The ends lost 3 bases at V and 5 bases at J; junction bases unmatched: 3. CDR3 amino acids: CASSSDRGDNSPLHF. As DNA, the CDR3 is TGCGCCAGCAGCTCGGACAGGGGAGATAATTCACCCCTCCACTTT.

The V and J genes are TRBV6-1 and TRBJ1-1, with D perhaps matching TRBD1 (5 bases). The V end lost 8 bases, the J end lost 5 bases, and 15 bases lay between the germline ends. In germline, CDR1 is MNHNS, CDR2 SASEGT. The CDR3 has 13 amino acids. For the CDR3, the DNA is TGTGCCAGCTCGAAAGGGTGGGGGACTGAAGCTTTCTTT. Protein product: CASSKGWGTEAFF.

J is TRBJ2-4 and V is TRBV15, with D possibly TRBD1 on 6 matching bases. Trimming pared 5 bases from V and 8 bases from J, leaving 19 bases between. CDR3 length: 15 amino acids. Germline V gene lookup returns CDR1 LNHNV and CDR2 YYDKDF (reference sequence). The CDR3 spells CATSFPGQTGDIQYF. CDR3 nucleotides: TGTGCCACCAGCTTCCCAGGGCAGACAGGAGACATTCAGTACTTC. The full variable domain, with the rest looked up from reference TRBV15 and TRBJ2-4, is DAMVIQNPRYQVTQFGKPVTLSCSQTLNHNVMYWYQQKSSQAPKLLFHYYDKDFNNEADTPDNFQSRRPNTSFCFLDIRSPGLGDTAMYLCATSFPGQTGDIQYFGAGTRLSVL.